This TCR beta chain was documented in a study of blood T cells in healthy people across ages. Study outcomes and limitations: Diversity estimates from one million T cells were considered underestimates. A roughly linear age-dependent decrease characterized TCR beta diversity per million T cells.

This clonotype was seen more than once but under ten times. No antigen is known for it. Germline and junction disagree at one end, which may indicate a read error. Primers used in a second PCR of roughly 7 to 11 cycles were a sample-barcoded 5' primer and a J-beta primer mix. TCRdb reanalysed the 5' RACE reads using MiXCR and keeps one entry per CDR3 protein. The sample consists of about 670,000 distinct CDR3 sequences, roughly half of them appearing once. The CDR3 spans 13 residues. Germline CDR1 is SGHVS and CDR2 is FQNEAQ. This TCR was recovered from a woman of 80 years or more in good health. The chain joins TRBV7-8 to TRBJ2-7; D is unclear. Material: blood. The CDR3 protein is CASSVALGYEQYF. DNA of the CDR3: TGTGCCAGCAGCGTAGCCCTGGGCTACGAGCAGTACTTC.